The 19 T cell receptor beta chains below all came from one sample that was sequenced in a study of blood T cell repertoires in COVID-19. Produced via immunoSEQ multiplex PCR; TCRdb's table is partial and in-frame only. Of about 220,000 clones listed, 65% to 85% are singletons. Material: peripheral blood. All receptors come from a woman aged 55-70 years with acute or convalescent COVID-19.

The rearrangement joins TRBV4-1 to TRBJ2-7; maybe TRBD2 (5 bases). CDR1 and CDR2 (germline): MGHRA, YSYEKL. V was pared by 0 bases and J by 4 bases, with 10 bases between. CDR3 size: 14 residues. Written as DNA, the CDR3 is TGCGCCAGCAGCCAAGATGCTAGCTTGTACGAGCAGTACTTC. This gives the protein CASSQDASLYEQYF.

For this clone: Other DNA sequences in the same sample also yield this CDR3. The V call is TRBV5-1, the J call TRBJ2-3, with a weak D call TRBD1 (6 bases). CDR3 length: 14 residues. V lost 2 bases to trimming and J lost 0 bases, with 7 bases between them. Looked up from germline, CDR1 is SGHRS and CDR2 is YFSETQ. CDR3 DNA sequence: TGCGCCAGCAGCTTAGGACAGAGCACAGATACGCAGTATTTT. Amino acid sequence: CASSLGQSTDTQYF.

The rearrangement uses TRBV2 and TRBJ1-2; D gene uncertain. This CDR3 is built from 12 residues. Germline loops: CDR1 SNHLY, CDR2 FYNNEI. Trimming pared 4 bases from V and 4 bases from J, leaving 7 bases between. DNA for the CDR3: TGTGCCAGCAGTGCCAACAGCTATGGCTACACCTTC. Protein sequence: CASSANSYGYTF. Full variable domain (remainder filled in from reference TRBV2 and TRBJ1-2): EPEVTQTPSHQVTQMGQEVILRCVPISNHLYFYWYRQILGQKVEFLVSFYNNEISEKSEIFDDQFSVERPDGSNFTLKIRSTKLEDSAMYFCASSANSYGYTFGSGTRLTVV.

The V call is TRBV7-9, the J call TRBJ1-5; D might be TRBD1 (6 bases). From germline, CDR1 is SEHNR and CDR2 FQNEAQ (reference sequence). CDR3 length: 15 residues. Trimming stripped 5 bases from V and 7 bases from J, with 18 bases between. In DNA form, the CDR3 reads TGTGCCAGCAGCCCTGGGGGGGGCAGGGAACAGCCCCAGCATTTT. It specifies CASSPGGGREQPQHF.

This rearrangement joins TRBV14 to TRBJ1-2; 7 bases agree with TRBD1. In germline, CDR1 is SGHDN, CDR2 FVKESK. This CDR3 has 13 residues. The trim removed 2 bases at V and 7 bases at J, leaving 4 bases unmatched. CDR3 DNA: TGTGCCAGCAGCCAACGAGGGACAGCTGGCTACACCTTC. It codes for CASSQRGTAGYTF.

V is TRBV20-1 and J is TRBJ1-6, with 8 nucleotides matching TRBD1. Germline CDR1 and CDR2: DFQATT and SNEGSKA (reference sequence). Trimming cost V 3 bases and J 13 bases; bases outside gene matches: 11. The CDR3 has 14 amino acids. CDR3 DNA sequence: TGCAGTGCTAGTTTGGGGACAGGTAACGTCCCCCTCCACTTT. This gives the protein CSASLGTGNVPLHF.

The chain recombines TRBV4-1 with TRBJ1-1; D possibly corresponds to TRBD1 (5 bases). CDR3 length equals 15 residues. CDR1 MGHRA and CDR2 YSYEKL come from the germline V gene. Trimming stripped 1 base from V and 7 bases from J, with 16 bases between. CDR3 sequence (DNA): TGCGCCAGCAGCCAAGGAACAATTCGGGGGGGTGAAGCTTTCTTT. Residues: CASSQGTIRGGEAFF.

The CDR3 sequence: CASSLVPLAGGTYYEQYF. The DNA of the CDR3 is TGTGCCAGCAGCTTAGTCCCACTAGCGGGGGGCACCTACTACGAGCAGTACTTC. The chain carries TRBV7-6 and TRBJ2-7; 12 positions agree with TRBD2. The ends lost 1 base at V and 3 bases at J; junction bases unmatched: 10. Looked up from germline, CDR1 is SGHVS and CDR2 is FNYEAQ. The CDR3 is 18 amino acids.

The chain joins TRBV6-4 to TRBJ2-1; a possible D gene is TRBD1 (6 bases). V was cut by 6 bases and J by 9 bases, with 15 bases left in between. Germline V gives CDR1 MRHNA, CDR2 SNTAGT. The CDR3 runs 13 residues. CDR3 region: CASSLTGYGEQFF. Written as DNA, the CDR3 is TGTGCCAGCAGCCTTACAGGGTATGGTGAGCAGTTCTTC.

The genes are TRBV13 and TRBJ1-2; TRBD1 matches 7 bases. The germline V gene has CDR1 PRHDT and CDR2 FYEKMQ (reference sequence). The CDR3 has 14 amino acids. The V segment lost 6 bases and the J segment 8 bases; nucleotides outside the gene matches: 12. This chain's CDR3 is CASRNGQGDLGYTF. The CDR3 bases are TGTGCCAGCAGGAATGGGCAGGGGGATTTAGGCTACACCTTC.

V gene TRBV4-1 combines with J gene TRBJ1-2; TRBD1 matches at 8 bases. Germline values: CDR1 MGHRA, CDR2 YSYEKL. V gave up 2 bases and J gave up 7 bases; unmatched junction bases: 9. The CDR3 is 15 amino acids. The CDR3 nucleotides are TGCGCCAGCAGCCAACACGGACAGGGTCGGTCTGGCTACACCTTC. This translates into CASSQHGQGRSGYTF.

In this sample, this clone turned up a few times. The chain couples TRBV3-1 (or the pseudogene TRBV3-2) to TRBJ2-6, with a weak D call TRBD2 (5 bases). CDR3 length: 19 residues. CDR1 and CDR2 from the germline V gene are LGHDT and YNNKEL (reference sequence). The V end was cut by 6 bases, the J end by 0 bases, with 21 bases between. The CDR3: CASRPAILAGNSGANVLTF. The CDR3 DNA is TGTGCCAGCAGACCTGCTATTCTCGCCGGGAACTCTGGGGCCAACGTCCTGACTTTC.

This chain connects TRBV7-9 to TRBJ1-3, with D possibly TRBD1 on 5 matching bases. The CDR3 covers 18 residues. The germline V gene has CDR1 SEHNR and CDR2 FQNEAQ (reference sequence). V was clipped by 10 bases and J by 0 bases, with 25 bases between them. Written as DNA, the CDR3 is TGTGCCACCCCTGGACAAGGACCTTTCCTTAGCTCTGGAAACACCATATATTTT. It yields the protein CATPGQGPFLSSGNTIYF.

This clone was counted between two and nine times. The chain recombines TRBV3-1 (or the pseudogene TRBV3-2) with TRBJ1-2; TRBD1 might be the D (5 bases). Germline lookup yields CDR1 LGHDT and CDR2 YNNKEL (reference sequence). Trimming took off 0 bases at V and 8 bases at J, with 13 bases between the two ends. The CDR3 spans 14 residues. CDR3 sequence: CASSQDRGSGGYTF. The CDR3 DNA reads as TGTGCCAGCAGCCAAGATCGGGGGTCGGGAGGCTACACCTTC.

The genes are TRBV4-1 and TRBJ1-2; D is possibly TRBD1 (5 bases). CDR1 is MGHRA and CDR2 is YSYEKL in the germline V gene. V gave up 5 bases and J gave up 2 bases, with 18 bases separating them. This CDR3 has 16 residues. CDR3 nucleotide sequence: TGCGCCAGCAGCGCGGGATGGGGGGATCGAAACTATGGCTACACCTTC. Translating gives CASSAGWGDRNYGYTF.

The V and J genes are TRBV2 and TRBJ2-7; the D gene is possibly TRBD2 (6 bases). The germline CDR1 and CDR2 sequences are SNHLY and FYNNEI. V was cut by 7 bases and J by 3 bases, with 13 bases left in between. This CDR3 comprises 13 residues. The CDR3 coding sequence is TGTGCCAGCAAGGGACTCCCGAGCTACGAGCAGTACTTC. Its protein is CASKGLPSYEQYF. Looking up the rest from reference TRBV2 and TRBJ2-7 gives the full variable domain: EPEVTQTPSHQVTQMGQEVILRCVPISNHLYFYWYRQILGQKVEFLVSFYNNEISEKSEIFDDQFSVERPDGSNFTLKIRSTKLEDSAMYFCASKGLPSYEQYFGPGTRLTVT.

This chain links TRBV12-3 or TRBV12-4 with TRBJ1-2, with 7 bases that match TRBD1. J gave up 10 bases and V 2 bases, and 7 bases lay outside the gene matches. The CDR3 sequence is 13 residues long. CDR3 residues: CASSLYGTDHYTF. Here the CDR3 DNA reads TGTGCCAGCAGTTTATACGGGACAGACCACTACACCTTC.

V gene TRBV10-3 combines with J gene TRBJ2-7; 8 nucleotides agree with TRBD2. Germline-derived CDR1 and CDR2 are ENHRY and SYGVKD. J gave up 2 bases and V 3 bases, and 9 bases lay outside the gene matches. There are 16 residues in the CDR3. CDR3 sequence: CAISEDPGGTAYEQYF. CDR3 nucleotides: TGTGCCATCAGTGAAGATCCGGGGGGGACGGCCTACGAGCAGTACTTC.

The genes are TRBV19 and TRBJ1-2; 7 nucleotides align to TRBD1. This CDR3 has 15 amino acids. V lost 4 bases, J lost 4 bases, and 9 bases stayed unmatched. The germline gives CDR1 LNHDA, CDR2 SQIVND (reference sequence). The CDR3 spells CASSRSPGGLYGYTF. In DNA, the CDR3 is TGTGCCAGTAGTAGAAGCCCAGGGGGGCTCTATGGCTACACCTTC.